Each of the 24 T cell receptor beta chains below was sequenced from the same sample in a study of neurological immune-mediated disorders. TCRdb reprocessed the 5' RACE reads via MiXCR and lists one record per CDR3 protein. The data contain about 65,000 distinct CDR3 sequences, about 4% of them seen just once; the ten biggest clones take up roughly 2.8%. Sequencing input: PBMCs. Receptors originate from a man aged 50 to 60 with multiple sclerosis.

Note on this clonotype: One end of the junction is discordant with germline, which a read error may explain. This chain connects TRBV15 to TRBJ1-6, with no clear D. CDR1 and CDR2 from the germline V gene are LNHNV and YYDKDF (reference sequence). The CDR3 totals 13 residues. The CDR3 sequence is CATSMRVGSPLNF. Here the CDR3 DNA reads TGTGCCACCAGCATGCGGGTTGGTTCACCCCTCAACTTT.

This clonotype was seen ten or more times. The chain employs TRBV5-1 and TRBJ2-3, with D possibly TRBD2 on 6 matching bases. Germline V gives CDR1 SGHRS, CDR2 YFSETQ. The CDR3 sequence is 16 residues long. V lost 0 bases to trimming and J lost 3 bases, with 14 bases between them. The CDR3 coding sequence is TGCGCCAGCAGCTTGGCCGGGACCCGGGGGACAGATACGCAGTATTTT. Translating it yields CASSLAGTRGTDTQYF.

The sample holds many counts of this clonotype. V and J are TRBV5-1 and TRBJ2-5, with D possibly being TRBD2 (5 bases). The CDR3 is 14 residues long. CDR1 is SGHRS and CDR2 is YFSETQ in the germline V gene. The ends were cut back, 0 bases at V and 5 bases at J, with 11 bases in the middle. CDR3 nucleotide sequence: TGCGCCAGCAGCTTGGGAGGAGGAGAGGAGACCCAGTACTTC. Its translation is CASSLGGGEETQYF.

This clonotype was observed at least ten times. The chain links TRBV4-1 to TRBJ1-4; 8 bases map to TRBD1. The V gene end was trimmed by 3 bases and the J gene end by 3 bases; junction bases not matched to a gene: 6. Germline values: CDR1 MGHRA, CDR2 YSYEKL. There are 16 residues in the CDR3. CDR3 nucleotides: TGCGCCAGCAGCCACCCGCCGGGACAGGCTAATGAAAAACTGTTTTTT. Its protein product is CASSHPPGQANEKLFF.

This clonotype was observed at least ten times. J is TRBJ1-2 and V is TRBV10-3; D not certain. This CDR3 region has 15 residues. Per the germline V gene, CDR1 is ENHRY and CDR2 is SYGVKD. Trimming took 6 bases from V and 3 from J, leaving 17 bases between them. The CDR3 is CAIRGGSGRDYGYTF. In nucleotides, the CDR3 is TGTGCCATCAGGGGAGGGTCCGGTCGGGACTATGGCTACACCTTC.

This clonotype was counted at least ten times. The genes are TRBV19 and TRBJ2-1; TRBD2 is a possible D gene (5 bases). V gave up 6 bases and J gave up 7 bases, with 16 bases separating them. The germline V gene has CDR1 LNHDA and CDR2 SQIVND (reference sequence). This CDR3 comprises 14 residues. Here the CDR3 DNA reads TGTGCCAGTAGGGACTTACCCCTGGGTAATGAGCAGTTCTTC. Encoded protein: CASRDLPLGNEQFF.

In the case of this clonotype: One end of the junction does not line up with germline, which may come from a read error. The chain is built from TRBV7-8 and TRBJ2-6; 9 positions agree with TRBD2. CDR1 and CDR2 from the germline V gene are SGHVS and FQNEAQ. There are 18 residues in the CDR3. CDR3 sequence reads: CASSSIAGAPSGAKVLTF. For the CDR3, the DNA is TGTGCCAGCAGCTCTATAGCGGGAGCCCCCTCTGGGGCCAAAGTCCTGACTTTC.

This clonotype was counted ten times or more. For the CDR3, the DNA is TGCAGTGCCCGGGGGTTGGGGGCCACCCGAGCAGATACGCAGTATTTT. Protein: CSARGLGATRADTQYF. The chain links TRBV20-1 to TRBJ2-3, with D perhaps assigned TRBD1 or TRBD2 (6 bases each). The V end lost 6 bases, the J end lost 4 bases, and 23 bases lay between the germline ends. This CDR3 spans 16 amino acids. Per germline, CDR1 DFQATT and CDR2 SNEGSKA (reference sequence).

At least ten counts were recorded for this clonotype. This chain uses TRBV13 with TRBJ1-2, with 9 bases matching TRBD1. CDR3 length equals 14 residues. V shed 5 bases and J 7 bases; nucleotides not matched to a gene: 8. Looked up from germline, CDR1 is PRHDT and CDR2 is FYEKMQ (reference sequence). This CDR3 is CASSRGTGFFGYTF. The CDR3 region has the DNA TGTGCCAGCAGCCGCGGGACAGGGTTTTTTGGCTACACCTTC.

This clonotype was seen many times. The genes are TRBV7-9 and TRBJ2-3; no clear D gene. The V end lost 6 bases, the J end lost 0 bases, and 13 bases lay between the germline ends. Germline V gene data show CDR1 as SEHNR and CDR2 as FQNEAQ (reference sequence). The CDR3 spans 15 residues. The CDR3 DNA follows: TGTGCCAGCAGGCCCCACAGCTCTAGCACAGATACGCAGTATTTT. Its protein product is CASRPHSSSTDTQYF.

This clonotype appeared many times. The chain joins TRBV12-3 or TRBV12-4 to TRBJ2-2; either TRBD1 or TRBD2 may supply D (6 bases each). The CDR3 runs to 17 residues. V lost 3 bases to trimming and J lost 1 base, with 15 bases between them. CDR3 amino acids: CASSFWGGGGNTGELFF. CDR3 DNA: TGTGCCAGCAGTTTCTGGGGTGGAGGGGGGAACACCGGGGAGCTGTTTTTT.

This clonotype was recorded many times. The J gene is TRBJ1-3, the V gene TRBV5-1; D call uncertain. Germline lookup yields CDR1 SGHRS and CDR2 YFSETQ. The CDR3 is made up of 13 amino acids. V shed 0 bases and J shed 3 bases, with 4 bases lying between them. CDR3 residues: CASSLAGGNTIYF. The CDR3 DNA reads TGCGCCAGCAGCTTGGCCGGTGGAAACACCATATATTTT.

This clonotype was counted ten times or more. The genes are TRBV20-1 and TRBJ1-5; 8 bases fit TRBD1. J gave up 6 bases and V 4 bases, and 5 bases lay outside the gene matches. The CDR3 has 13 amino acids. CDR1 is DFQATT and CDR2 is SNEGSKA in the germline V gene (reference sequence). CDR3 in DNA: TGCAGTGCTAAGGGGACAGGTGGTCAGCCCCAGCATTTT. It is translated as CSAKGTGGQPQHF.

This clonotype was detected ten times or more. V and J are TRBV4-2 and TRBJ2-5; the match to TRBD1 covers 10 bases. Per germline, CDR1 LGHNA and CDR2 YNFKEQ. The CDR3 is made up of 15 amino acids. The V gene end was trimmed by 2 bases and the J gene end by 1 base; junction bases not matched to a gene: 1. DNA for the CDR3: TGTGCCAGCAGCCAACGGACAGGGGGCCAAGAGACCCAGTACTTC. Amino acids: CASSQRTGGQETQYF.

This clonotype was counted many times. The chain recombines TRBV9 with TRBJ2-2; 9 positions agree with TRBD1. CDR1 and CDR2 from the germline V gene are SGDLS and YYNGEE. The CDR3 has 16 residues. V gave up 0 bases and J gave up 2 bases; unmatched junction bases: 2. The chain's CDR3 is CASSVGGQGNTGELFF. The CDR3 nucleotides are TGTGCCAGCAGCGTAGGGGGACAGGGAAACACCGGGGAGCTGTTTTTT.

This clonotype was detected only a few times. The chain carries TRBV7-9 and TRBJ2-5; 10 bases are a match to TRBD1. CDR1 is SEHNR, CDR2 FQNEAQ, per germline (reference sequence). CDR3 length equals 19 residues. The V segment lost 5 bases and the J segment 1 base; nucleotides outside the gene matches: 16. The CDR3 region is CASSPLDRGRGVGQETQYF. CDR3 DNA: TGTGCCAGCAGCCCCCTAGACAGGGGGCGAGGGGTGGGCCAAGAGACCCAGTACTTC.

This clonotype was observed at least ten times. CDR3 sequence: CSARQPGANVLTF. CDR3 bases: TGCAGTGCCCGACAGCCTGGGGCCAACGTCCTGACTTTC. This rearrangement joins TRBV20-1 to TRBJ2-6, with TRBD1 as a possible D gene (5 bases). This CDR3 is built from 13 residues. Germline values: CDR1 DFQATT, CDR2 SNEGSKA (reference sequence). The V end lost 6 bases, the J end lost 2 bases, and 8 bases lay between the germline ends.

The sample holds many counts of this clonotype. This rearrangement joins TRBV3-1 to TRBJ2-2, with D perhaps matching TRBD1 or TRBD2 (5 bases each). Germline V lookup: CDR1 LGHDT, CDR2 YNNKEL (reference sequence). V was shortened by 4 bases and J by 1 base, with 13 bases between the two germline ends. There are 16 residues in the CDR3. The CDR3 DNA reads TGTGCCAGCAGCCGAGCCTCGGGGCGGAACACCGGGGAGCTGTTTTTT. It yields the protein CASSRASGRNTGELFF.

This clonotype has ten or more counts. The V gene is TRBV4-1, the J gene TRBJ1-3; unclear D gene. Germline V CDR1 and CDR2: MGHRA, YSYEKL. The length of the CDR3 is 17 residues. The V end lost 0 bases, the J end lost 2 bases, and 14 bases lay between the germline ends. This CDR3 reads CASSQDRDVLTGNTIYF. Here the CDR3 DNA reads TGCGCCAGCAGCCAAGACCGGGATGTATTGACTGGAAACACCATATATTTT.

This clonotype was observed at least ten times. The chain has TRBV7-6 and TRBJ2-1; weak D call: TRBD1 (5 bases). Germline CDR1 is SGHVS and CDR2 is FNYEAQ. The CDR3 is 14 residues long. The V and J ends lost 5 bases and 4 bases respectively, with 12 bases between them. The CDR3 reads CASSHEGDYNEQFF. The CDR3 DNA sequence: TGTGCCAGCAGCCACGAAGGGGATTACAATGAGCAGTTCTTC.

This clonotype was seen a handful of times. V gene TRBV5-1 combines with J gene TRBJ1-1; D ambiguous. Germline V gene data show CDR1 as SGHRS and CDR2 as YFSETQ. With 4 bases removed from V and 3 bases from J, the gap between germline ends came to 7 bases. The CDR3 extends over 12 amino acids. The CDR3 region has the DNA TGCGCCAGCAGCGACTTGGACACTGAAGCTTTCTTT. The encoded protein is CASSDLDTEAFF.

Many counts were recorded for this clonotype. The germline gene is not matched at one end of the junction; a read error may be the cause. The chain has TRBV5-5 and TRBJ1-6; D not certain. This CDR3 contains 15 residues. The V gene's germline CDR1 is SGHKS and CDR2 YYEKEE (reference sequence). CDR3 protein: CASSLAPRGSSPLNF. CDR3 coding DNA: TGTGCCAGCAGCTTGGCCCCCCGGGGAAGCTCACCCCTCAACTTT. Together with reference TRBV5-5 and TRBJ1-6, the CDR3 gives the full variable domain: DAGVTQSPTHLIKTRGQQVTLRCSPISGHKSVSWYQQVLGQGPQFIFQYYEKEERGRGNFPDRFSARQFPNYSSELNVNALLLGDSALYLCASSLAPRGSSPLNFGNGTRLTVT.

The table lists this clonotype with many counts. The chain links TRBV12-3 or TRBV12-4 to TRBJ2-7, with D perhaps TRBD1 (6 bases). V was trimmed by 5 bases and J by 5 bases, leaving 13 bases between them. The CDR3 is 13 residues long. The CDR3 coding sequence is TGTGCCAGCAGTCTCCGGGACACCCACGAGCAGTACTTC. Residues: CASSLRDTHEQYF.

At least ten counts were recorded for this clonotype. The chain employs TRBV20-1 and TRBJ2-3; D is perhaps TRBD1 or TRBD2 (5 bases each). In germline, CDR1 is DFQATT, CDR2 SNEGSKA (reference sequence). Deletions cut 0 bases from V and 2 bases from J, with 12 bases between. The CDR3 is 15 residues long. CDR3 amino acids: CSAREAGTNTDTQYF. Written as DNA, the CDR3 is TGCAGTGCTAGAGAGGCAGGGACGAACACAGATACGCAGTATTTT.